Listed below are T cell receptor beta chains from one sample, sequenced in a study of blood T cells in healthy people across ages. TCRdb analysed the 5' RACE reads with MiXCR anew, one entry per CDR3 protein. Among 800,000 to 1,000,000 distinct CDR3 sequences listed, 45% to 50% were seen once. The specimen sequenced was blood. These TCRs come from a man younger than 45 in good health. CDR3s include the opening cysteine and the closing phenylalanine or tryptophan. The D gene is left open where the match is weak. Clone size appears in some rows only: once, few, many, or a class for an expanded clone.

J: TRBJ2-2; D: -; length: 13; V: TRBV7-9; size: -; CDR3: CASKIQGGGELFF; DNA: TGTGCCAGCAAAATACAGGGTGGCGGGGAGCTGTTTTTT
J: TRBJ2-6; D: -; length: 16; V: TRBV3-1; size: -; CDR3: CASSQTGVSGANVLTF; DNA: TGTGCCAGCAGCCAAACTGGGGTTTCTGGGGCCAACGTCCTGACTTTC
J: TRBJ2-1; D: -; length: 13; V: TRBV4-2; size: -; CDR3: CASRSGVNNEQFF; DNA: TGTGCCAGCAGGTCAGGGGTAAACAATGAGCAGTTCTTC
J: TRBJ2-6; D: TRBD1; length: 16; V: TRBV28; size: -; CDR3: CASSFRGHYGANVLTF; DNA: TGTGCCAGCAGTTTCAGGGGGCATTATGGGGCCAACGTCCTGACTTTC
J: TRBJ2-3; D: -; length: 12; V: TRBV29-1; size: -; CDR3: CSGAEGTDTQYF; DNA: TGCAGTGGGGCCGAGGGTACAGATACGCAGTATTTT
J: TRBJ2-1; D: -; length: 15; V: TRBV29-1; size: few; CDR3: CSVERPPSSYNEQFF; DNA: TGCAGCGTTGAACGGCCCCCCTCTAGTTACAATGAGCAGTTCTTC
J: TRBJ1-2; D: -; length: 15; V: TRBV10-3; size: -; CDR3: CAISESSPGKGGYTF; DNA: TGTGCCATCAGTGAGTCCTCCCCTGGGAAAGGAGGCTACACCTTC
J: TRBJ1-2; D: -; length: 15; V: TRBV27; size: -; CDR3: CASSAGGTGGSGYTF; DNA: TGTGCCAGCAGCGCCGGAGGGACGGGGGGCTCTGGCTACACCTTC
J: TRBJ1-4; D: -; length: 14; V: TRBV20-1; size: few; CDR3: CSAGPGGTNEKLFF; DNA: TGCAGTGCTGGACCCGGGGGGACTAATGAAAAACTGTTTTTT
J: TRBJ1-2; D: TRBD1; length: 16; V: TRBV28; size: -; CDR3: CASSPASTGQGYGYTF; DNA: TGTGCCAGCAGTCCCGCCTCGACAGGGCAAGGCTATGGCTACACCTTC
J: TRBJ2-1; D: TRBD1; length: 14; V: TRBV5-1; size: once; CDR3: CASSVGQVDNEQFF; DNA: TGCGCCAGCAGCGTGGGACAGGTCGACAATGAGCAGTTCTTC
J: TRBJ1-6; D: -; length: 15; V: TRBV15; size: -; CDR3: CATSSLEGAYSPLHF; DNA: TGTGCCACCAGCAGTCTTGAGGGAGCCTATTCACCCCTCCACTTT
J: TRBJ2-5; D: -; length: 15; V: TRBV4-2; size: -; CDR3: CASSQVRSAQETQYF; DNA: TGTGCCAGCAGCCAAGTAAGGTCGGCCCAAGAGACCCAGTACTTC
J: TRBJ2-7; D: TRBD1; length: 15; V: TRBV29-1; size: -; CDR3: CSVEVRQGVGYEQYF; DNA: TGCAGCGTTGAAGTTAGACAGGGAGTCGGCTACGAGCAGTACTTC
J: TRBJ2-3; D: -; length: 13; V: TRBV3-1; size: once; CDR3: CASSQGGSGTQYF; DNA: TGTGCCAGCAGCCAAGGCGGTTCGGGTACGCAGTATTTT
J: TRBJ2-3; D: -; length: 15; V: TRBV5-1; size: few; CDR3: CASSPTGGGADTQYF; DNA: TGCGCCAGCAGCCCTACCGGGGGTGGTGCAGATACGCAGTATTTT
J: TRBJ1-5; D: -; length: 14; V: TRBV24-1; size: -; CDR3: CATSDPGGNQPQHF; DNA: TGTGCCACCAGTGACCCGGGAGGCAATCAGCCCCAGCATTTT
J: TRBJ2-1; D: TRBD2; length: 15; V: TRBV29-1; size: few; CDR3: CSVELAGVYHNEQFF; DNA: TGCAGCGTTGAACTAGCGGGGGTCTACCACAATGAGCAGTTCTTC